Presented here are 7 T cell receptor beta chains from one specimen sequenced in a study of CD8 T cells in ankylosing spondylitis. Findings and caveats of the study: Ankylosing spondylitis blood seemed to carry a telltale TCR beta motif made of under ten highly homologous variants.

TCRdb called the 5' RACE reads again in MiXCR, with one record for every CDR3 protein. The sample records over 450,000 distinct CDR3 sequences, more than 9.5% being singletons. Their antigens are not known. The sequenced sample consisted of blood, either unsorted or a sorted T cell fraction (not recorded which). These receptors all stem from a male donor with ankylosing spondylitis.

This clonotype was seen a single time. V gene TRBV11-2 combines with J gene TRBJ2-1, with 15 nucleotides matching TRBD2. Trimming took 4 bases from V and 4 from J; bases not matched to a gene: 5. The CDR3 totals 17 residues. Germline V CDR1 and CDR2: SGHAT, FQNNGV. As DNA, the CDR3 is TGTGCCAGCAGCTCACTTGGGACTAGCGGGAGGTACAATGAGCAGTTCTTC. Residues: CASSSLGTSGRYNEQFF. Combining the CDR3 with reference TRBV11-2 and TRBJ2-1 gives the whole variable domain EAGVAQSPRYKIIEKRQSVAFWCNPISGHATLYWYQQILGQGPKLLIQFQNNGVVDDSQLPKDRFSAERLKGVDSTLKIQPAKLEDSAVYLCASSSLGTSGRYNEQFFGPGTRLTVL.

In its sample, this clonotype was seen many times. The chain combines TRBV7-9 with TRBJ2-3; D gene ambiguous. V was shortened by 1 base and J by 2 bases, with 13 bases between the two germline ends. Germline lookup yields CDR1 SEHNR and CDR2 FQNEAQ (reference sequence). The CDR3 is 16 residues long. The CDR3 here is CASSLGGSRVTDTQYF. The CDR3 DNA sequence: TGTGCCAGCAGCTTAGGAGGCTCCCGGGTCACAGATACGCAGTATTTT.

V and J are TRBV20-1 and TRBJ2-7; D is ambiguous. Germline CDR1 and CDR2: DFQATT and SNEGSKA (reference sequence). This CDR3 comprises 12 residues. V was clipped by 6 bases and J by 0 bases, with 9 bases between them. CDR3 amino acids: CSAKTSSYEQYF. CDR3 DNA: TGCAGTGCAAAGACAAGCTCCTACGAGCAGTACTTC.

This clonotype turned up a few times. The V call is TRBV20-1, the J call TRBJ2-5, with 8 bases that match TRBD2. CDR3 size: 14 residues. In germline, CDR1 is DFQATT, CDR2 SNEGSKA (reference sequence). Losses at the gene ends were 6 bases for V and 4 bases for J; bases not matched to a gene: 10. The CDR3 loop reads CSAIPGLAGETQYF. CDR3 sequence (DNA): TGCAGTGCCATACCGGGGCTAGCGGGAGAGACCCAGTACTTC.

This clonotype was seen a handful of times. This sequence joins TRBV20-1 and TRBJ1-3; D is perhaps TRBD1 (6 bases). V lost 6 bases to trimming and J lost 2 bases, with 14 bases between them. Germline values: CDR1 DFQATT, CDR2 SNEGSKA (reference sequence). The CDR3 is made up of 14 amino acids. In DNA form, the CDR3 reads TGCAGTGCCACAGAGGGGGTAACTGGAAACACCATATATTTT. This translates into CSATEGVTGNTIYF.

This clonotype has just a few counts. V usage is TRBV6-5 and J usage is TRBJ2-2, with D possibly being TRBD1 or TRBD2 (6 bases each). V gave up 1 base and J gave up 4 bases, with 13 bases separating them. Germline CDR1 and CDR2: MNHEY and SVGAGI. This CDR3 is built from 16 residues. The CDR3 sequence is CASSYFGGAGTGELFF. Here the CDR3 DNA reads TGTGCCAGCAGTTACTTCGGGGGCGCGGGCACCGGGGAGCTGTTTTTT.

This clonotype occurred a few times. In DNA form, the CDR3 reads TGTGCCAGCAGCCAAGGGTCCTTCGGCGGGCAGTTCTTC. It is translated as CASSQGSFGGQFF. The chain recombines TRBV4-2 with TRBJ2-1; D uncertain. This CDR3 spans 13 amino acids. V was cut by 1 base and J by 12 bases, with 13 bases left in between. CDR1 and CDR2 (germline): LGHNA, YNFKEQ.